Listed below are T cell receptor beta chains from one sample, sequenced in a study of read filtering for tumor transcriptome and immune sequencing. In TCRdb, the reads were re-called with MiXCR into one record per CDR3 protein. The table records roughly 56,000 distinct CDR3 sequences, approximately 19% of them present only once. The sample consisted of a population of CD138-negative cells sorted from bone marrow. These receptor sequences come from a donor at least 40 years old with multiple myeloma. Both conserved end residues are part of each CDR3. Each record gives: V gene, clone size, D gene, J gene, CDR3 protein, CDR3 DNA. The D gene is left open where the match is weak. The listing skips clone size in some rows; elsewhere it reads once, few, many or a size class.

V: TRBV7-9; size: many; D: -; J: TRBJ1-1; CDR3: CASSSLGGAEAFF; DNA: TGTGCCAGCAGTTCCCTGGGGGGAGCTGAAGCTTTCTTT
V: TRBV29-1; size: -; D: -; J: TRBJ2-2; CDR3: CSVGAGQMNTGGLSF; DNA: TGCAGCGTTGGGGCGGGACAAATGAACACCGGGGGGCTGTCTTTT
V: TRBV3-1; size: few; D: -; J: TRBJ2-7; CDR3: CASSYGAAYEQYF; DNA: TGTGCCAGCAGCTACGGGGCGGCCTACGAGCAGTACTTC
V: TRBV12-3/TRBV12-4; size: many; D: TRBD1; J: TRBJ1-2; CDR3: CASSLRGQAINYGYTF; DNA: TGTGCCAGCAGTTTGAGAGGACAGGCGATAAACTATGGCTACACCTTC
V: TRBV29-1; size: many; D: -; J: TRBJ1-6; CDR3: CSAQGRGSYNSPLHF; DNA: TGCAGCGCCCAGGGCCGTGGCTCCTATAATTCACCCCTCCACTTT
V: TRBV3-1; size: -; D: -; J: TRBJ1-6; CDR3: CASSQATGALF; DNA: TGTGCCAGCAGCCAAGCCACTGGAGCTCTCTTT
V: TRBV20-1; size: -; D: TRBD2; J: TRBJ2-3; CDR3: CSARDTASGTDTQYF; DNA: TGCAGTGCTAGAGATACGGCTAGCGGCACAGATACGCAGTATTTC
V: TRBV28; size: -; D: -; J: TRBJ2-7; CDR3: CASSFGGSSYEQYF; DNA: TGTGCCAGCAGTTTTGGTGGGTCCTCCTACGAGCAGTACTTC
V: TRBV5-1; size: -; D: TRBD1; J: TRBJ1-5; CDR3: CASSLGQGGNQPQHF; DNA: TGCGCCAGCAGCTTAGGACAGGGGGGCAATCAGCCCCAGCATTTT
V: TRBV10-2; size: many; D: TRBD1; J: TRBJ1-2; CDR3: CAVQGARVNGYTF; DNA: TGCGCCGTCCAGGGGGCGCGTGTTAATGGCTACACCTTC
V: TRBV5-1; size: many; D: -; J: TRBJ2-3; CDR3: CASSAPGMSSFTDTQYF; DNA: TGCGCCAGCAGCGCTCCCGGCATGTCTAGCTTCACAGATACGCAGTATTTT
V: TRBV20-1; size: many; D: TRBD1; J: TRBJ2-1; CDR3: CSAIRTGSSLDEQFF; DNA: TGCAGTGCAATCAGGACAGGGAGTTCGTTGGATGAGCAGTTCTTC
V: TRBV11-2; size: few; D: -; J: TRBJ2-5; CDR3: CASSLGQGLQETQYF; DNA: TGTGCCAGCAGCTTAGGGCAGGGGCTACAAGAGACCCAGTACTTC
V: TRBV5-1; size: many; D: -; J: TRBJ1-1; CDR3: CASSPGGGDTEAFF; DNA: TGCGCCAGCAGCCCTGGGGGAGGTGACACTGAAGCTTTCTTT